This TCR beta chain stems from a study of T cells in Graves' hyperthyroidism and ophthalmopathy. Findings and caveats of the study: Most thyroid clonotypes with frequency above 0.001 were detected in blood. Ophthalmopathy, which appeared later, was predicted by the model a median about 6 months before onset.

The germline gives CDR1 MNHEY, CDR2 SMNVEV (reference sequence). The V and J ends lost 4 bases and 3 bases respectively, with 13 bases between them. The CDR3 sequence is 15 residues long. This clonotype came up many times. The antigen is unknown. A patient was excluded if there was uncontrolled infection, other autoimmune disease, pregnancy or lactation. Clinical symptoms, serum thyroxine and TRAb, thyroid ultrasound and orbital computed tomography were used for the diagnoses. The investigators amplified TCR beta CDR3 regions from RNA transcripts. A first-round RT-PCR of the TCR CDR3 used the HTBI primer set. TCRdb re-analysed the multiplex PCR reads in MiXCR, keeping a single row per CDR3 protein. Of some 580,000 distinct CDR3 sequences detected, 16% appear once; the ten largest clones hold 2.5% to 4%.

The rearrangement links TRBV27 to TRBJ2-1; the D is unclear. The source of this sequence is a woman in her thirties or forties with Graves' ophthalmopathy. The material sequenced was blood. The CDR3 spells CASSSFRAFYNEQFF. The CDR3 DNA reads TGTGCCAGCAGTTCTTTTCGGGCCTTCTACAATGAGCAGTTCTTC.